The rows below give T cell receptor beta chains drawn from one sample of a study of T-cell reconstitution after alpha-beta-depleted transplantation in children. TCRdb analysed the PCR reads with MiXCR anew, one entry per CDR3 protein. The table includes under 250,000 distinct CDR3 sequences, 6.6% detected once. Sample: PBMCs, taken before TCRalphabeta/CD19-depleted stem cell transplant. These receptors were obtained from a boy between 2 and 10 years old with acute lymphoblastic leukemia, due to receive a stem cell transplant. The CDR3 runs from the conserved cysteine through the conserved F or W. The D gene is left open where the match is weak. Clone size appears in some rows only: once, few, many, or a class for an expanded clone.

v_gene	abundance	j_gene	d_gene	CDR3nt	CDR3aa
TRBV28	many	TRBJ2-1	TRBD2	TGTGCCAGCAGTTTGGCGGCTAGCGGGGACCGATACAATGAGCAGTTCTTC	CASSLAASGDRYNEQFF
TRBV11-2	many	TRBJ2-1	-	TGTGCCAGCAGCTTAGATCGCCAGGTCCTCTCCTACAATGAGCAGTTCTTC	CASSLDRQVLSYNEQFF
TRBV20-1	-	TRBJ2-1	TRBD1	TGCAGTGCTTATACCGGGACAGTCCGTTTATACAATGAGCAGTTCTTC	CSAYTGTVRLYNEQFF
TRBV20-1	-	TRBJ2-3	-	TGCAGTGCTAGTCCCACGGGGAGAAGCACAGATACGCAGTATTTT	CSASPTGRSTDTQYF
TRBV5-5	many	TRBJ2-5	-	TGTGCCAGCAGCAATGACGACAGGAGGTCGGGGACCCAGTACTTC	CASSNDDRRSGTQYF
TRBV15	-	TRBJ2-5	-	TGTGCCACCACCAAAAGGGCAGGGGTGGGGACCCAGTACTTC	CATTKRAGVGTQYF
TRBV11-1	few	TRBJ2-1	TRBD2	TGTGCCAGCAGCGCCGGGACTAGCGGGAGGATAAAATACAATGAGCAGTTCTTC	CASSAGTSGRIKYNEQFF
TRBV5-1	few	TRBJ2-7	-	TGCGCCAGCAGCCTGGACACCCTCTCCTACGAGCAGTACTTC	CASSLDTLSYEQYF
TRBV7-2	many	TRBJ2-5	TRBD1	TGTGCCAGCTCCCCGGGCGTCACAGGGGGCCGGGAGACCCAGTACTTC	CASSPGVTGGRETQYF
TRBV12-3/TRBV12-4	many	TRBJ1-5	-	TGTGCCAAGACCAGCGGCGCCGGCGACCAGCCCCAGCATTTT	CAKTSGAGDQPQHF
TRBV12-3/TRBV12-4	-	TRBJ1-1	-	TGTGCCAGCAGTTTAGCCTACGCCGGGGCTGAAGTGGCTTTCTTT	CASSLAYAGAEVAFF
TRBV28	few	TRBJ1-1	TRBD1	TGTGCCAGCAGCCAGATACTCGGACAGGGAATGAACACTGAAGCTTTCTTT	CASSQILGQGMNTEAFF
TRBV12-3/TRBV12-4	many	TRBJ2-1	-	TGTGCCAGCGGCCTCCTCATGGGGGCCGTGTTCTTC	CASGLLMGAVFF
TRBV5-6	-	TRBJ2-1	TRBD1	TGTGCCAGCAGCGATGGCCATTGGGGACAGGGTATGGGATCGGGCAATGAGCAGTTCTTC	CASSDGHWGQGMGSGNEQFF
TRBV6-5	few	TRBJ2-5	-	TGTGCCAGCAGTTATATGAAGACCCAGTACTTC	CASSYMKTQYF
TRBV28	many	TRBJ1-6	TRBD1	TGTGCCAGCAGACGTGGACAGGGTTATCCACCCCTCCACTTT	CASRRGQGYPPLHF
TRBV5-1	many	TRBJ2-2	-	TGCGCCAGCAGCTTGGAACGAGGGATTAACACCGGGGAGCTGTTTTTT	CASSLERGINTGELFF
TRBV4-1	few	TRBJ1-4	-	TGCGCCAGCAGCCAAGATCCGGGGGGTACCGCGAATGAAAAACTGTTTTTT	CASSQDPGGTANEKLFF
TRBV10-3	-	TRBJ2-2	-	TGTGCCATCAGTGAAAATGCGGTGAACACCGGGGAGCTGTTTTTT	CAISENAVNTGELFF
TRBV5-1	-	TRBJ2-7	TRBD1	TGCGCCAGCAGCTTGGAAGTCGGACAGGCCTACGAGCAGTACTTC	CASSLEVGQAYEQYF
TRBV5-1	many	TRBJ2-7	-	TGCGCCAGCAGAGGGAGGACAGCTGGCGAGCAGTACTTC	CASRGRTAGEQYF
TRBV27	few	TRBJ2-3	-	TGTGCCACCACCCCTGAGGGCACAGATACGCAGTATTTT	CATTPEGTDTQYF
TRBV20-1	-	TRBJ2-3	-	TGCAGTGCTAGAAGACAGGATGGCACAGATACGCAGTATTTT	CSARRQDGTDTQYF
TRBV7-9	few	TRBJ1-4	-	TGTGCCAGCAGTCGCGAAAAACTGTTTTTT	CASSREKLFF
TRBV2	few	TRBJ2-7	-	TGTGCCAGCCAGGATCGGATGGAGCAGTACTTC	CASQDRMEQYF
TRBV28	many	TRBJ1-4	-	TGTGCCAGCAGTTCCCCCCGAGGGGCAACTAATGAAAAACTGTTTTTT	CASSSPRGATNEKLFF
TRBV11-2	few	TRBJ2-5	TRBD2	TGTGCCAGCAGCTTGAAGACTAGCGGGGAAACCCAGTACTTC	CASSLKTSGETQYF